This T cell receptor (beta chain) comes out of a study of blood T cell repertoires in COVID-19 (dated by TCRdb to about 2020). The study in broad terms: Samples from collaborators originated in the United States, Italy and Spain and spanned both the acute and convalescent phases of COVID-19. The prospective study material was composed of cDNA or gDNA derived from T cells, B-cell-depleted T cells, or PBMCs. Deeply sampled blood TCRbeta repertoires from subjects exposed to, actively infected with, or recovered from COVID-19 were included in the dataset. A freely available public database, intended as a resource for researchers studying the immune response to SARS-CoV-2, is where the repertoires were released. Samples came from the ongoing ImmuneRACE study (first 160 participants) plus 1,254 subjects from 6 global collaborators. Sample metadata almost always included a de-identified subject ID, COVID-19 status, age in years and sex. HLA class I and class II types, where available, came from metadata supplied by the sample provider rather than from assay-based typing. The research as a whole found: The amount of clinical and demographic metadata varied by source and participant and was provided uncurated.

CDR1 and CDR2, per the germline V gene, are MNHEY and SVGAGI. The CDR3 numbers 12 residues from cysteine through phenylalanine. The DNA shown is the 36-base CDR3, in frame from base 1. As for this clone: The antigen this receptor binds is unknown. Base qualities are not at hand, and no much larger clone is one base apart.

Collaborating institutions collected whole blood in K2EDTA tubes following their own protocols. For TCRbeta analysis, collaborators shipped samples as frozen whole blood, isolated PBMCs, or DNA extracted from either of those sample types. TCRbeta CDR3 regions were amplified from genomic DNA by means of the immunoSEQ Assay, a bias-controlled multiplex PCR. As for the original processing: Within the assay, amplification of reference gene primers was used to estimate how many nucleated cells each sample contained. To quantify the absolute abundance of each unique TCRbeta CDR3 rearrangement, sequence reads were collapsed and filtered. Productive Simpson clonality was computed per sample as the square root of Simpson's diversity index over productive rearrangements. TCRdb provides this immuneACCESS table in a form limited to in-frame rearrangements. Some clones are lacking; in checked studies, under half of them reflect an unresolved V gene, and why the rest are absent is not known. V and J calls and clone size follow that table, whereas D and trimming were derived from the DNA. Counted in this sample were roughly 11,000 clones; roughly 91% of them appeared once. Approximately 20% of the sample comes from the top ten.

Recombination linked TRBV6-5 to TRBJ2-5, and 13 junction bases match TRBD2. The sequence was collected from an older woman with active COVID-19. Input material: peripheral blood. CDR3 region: CATSGRRETQYF. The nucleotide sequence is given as TGTGCGACTAGCGGGAGGCGGGAGACCCAGTACTTC.